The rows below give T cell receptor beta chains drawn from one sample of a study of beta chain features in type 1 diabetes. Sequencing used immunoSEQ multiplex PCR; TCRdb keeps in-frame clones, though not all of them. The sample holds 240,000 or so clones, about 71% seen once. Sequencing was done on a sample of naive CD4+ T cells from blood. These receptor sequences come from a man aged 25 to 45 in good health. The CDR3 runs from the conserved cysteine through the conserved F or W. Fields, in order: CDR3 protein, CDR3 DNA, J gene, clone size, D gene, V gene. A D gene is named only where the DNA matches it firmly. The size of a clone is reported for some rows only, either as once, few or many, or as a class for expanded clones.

CASSQDPGQGNTGELFF,TGCGCCAGCAGCCAAGATCCAGGACAGGGGAACACCGGGGAGCTGTTTTTT,TRBJ2-2,NA,TRBD1,TRBV4-1
CASLPSVVNEQFF,TGTGCCAGCTTACCTAGCGTGGTCAATGAGCAGTTCTTC,TRBJ2-1,few,NA,TRBV28
CAWIQLGRATEGYTF,TGTGCCTGGATACAGTTGGGCAGGGCAACGGAAGGCTACACCTTC,TRBJ1-2,NA,NA,TRBV30
CASSNRQGIQYF,TGTGCCAGTAGTAACCGACAGGGGATTCAGTACTTC,TRBJ2-4,few,TRBD1,TRBV19
CASSDYVGISPLHF,TGTGCCAGCAGTGATTATGTCGGGATTTCACCCCTCCACTTT,TRBJ1-6,NA,NA,TRBV25-1
CSADRGLPSGELFF,TGCAGCGCAGACAGGGGGCTGCCATCCGGGGAGCTGTTTTTT,TRBJ2-2,NA,TRBD1,TRBV29-1
CSQLAGGETQYF,TGCAGTCAACTAGCGGGTGGGGAGACCCAGTACTTC,TRBJ2-5,NA,TRBD2,TRBV29-1
CASSFSGPNTGELFF,TGTGCCAGCAGCTTCAGCGGGCCCAACACCGGGGAGCTGTTTTTT,TRBJ2-2,NA,NA,TRBV7-2
CASSPNPGTRGETQYF,TGTGCCAGCAGCCCGAACCCCGGGACTAGGGGAGAGACCCAGTACTTC,TRBJ2-5,NA,TRBD2,TRBV7-2
CSAQGMGDQPQHF,TGCAGCGCCCAGGGTATGGGGGATCAGCCCCAGCATTTT,TRBJ1-5,NA,NA,TRBV29-1
CAWTPGDDYGYTF,TGTGCCTGGACTCCAGGGGACGACTATGGCTACACCTTC,TRBJ1-2,NA,NA,TRBV30
CAWSKTGSSADTQYF,TGTGCCTGGAGCAAGACGGGCTCGTCCGCAGATACGCAGTATTTT,TRBJ2-3,NA,NA,TRBV30
CASSQGNNVLHF,TGCGCCAGCAGCCAAGGCAATAATGTCCTCCACTTT,TRBJ1-6,few,NA,TRBV4-1
CAISGTSKAGWNEQFF,TGTGCCATCAGTGGGACTTCAAAGGCGGGCTGGAATGAGCAGTTCTTC,TRBJ2-1,NA,NA,TRBV10-3
CAWSNLGGVGDGYTF,TGTGCCTGGAGTAACCTAGGGGGCGTAGGTGACGGCTACACCTTC,TRBJ1-2,NA,TRBD1,TRBV30
CSVGFATGSYGYTF,TGCAGCGTTGGGTTTGCGACAGGAAGCTATGGCTACACCTTC,TRBJ1-2,NA,NA,TRBV29-1
CTPLLSNNEQFF,TGCACTCCCCTACTTTCCAACAATGAGCAGTTCTTC,TRBJ2-1,NA,NA,TRBV1
CAWSTRQGPGELFF,TGTGCCTGGAGTACAAGACAGGGACCCGGGGAGCTGTTTTTT,TRBJ2-2,NA,TRBD1,TRBV30
CASTLAAASYNEQFF,TGTGCCAGCACCCTAGCGGCCGCCTCTTACAATGAGCAGTTCTTC,TRBJ2-1,NA,TRBD2,TRBV7-2
CASSVRLAGEETQYF,TGTGCCAGCAGCGTTCGGCTAGCGGGAGAGGAGACCCAGTACTTC,TRBJ2-5,NA,TRBD2,TRBV9
CASSTRTGGRQETQYF,TGTGCCAGCAGCACCCGGACAGGCGGAAGACAAGAGACCCAGTACTTC,TRBJ2-5,NA,TRBD1,TRBV13
CASSLGSRETQYF,TGTGCCAGCAGCTTAGGTAGCAGGGAGACCCAGTACTTC,TRBJ2-5,NA,NA,TRBV7-9
CASSPGVHEQFF,TGTGCCAGCAGCCCGGGGGTACATGAGCAGTTCTTC,TRBJ2-1,NA,NA,TRBV6-6
CSVEQIFTDTQYF,TGCAGCGTTGAACAGATTTTCACAGATACGCAGTATTTT,TRBJ2-3,NA,NA,TRBV29-1
CAWGVGLNTEAFF,TGTGCCTGGGGGGTTGGATTGAACACTGAAGCTTTCTTT,TRBJ1-1,NA,NA,TRBV30
CSASAAQETQYF,TGCAGCGCCTCCGCGGCCCAAGAGACCCAGTACTTC,TRBJ2-5,NA,NA,TRBV29-1
CASGAAMSYNEQFF,TGTGCCAGCGGAGCAGCGATGTCCTACAATGAGCAGTTCTTC,TRBJ2-1,NA,NA,TRBV2
CAWGTRHSRGF,TGTGCCTGGGGGACCCGTCATAGTCGTGGGTTT,TRBJ2-3,few,NA,TRBV30
CAWSVTRDLNTEAFF,TGTGCCTGGAGTGTTACGCGGGACCTGAACACTGAAGCTTTCTTT,TRBJ1-1,NA,NA,TRBV30
CASSYPSGGATDTQYF,TGTGCCAGCAGTTACCCTAGCGGGGGGGCCACAGATACGCAGTATTTT,TRBJ2-3,NA,TRBD2,TRBV6-6
CAWSPGGPGGWVGETQYF,TGTGCCTGGAGTCCCGGGGGACCGGGAGGCTGGGTAGGAGAGACCCAGTACTTC,TRBJ2-5,NA,TRBD2,TRBV30
CASSDRVQAKNIQYF,TGTGCCAGCAGTGACAGGGTACAGGCCAAAAACATTCAGTACTTC,TRBJ2-4,few,TRBD1,TRBV28
CASSGGTAQYF,TGTGCCAGCAGCGGCGGTACGGCGCAGTATTTT,TRBJ2-3,NA,NA,TRBV7-2
CAISDPRADQPQHF,TGTGCCATCAGTGATCCTCGTGCCGATCAGCCCCAGCATTTT,TRBJ1-5,NA,NA,TRBV10-3
CSVDSGGQETQYF,TGCAGCGTTGATTCGGGGGGCCAAGAGACCCAGTACTTC,TRBJ2-5,NA,TRBD2,TRBV29-1
CASSLYVTDTQYF,TGTGCCAGCAGCTTGTACGTCACAGATACGCAGTATTTT,TRBJ2-3,NA,NA,TRBV5-5
CAWVPTRDGYGYTF,TGTGCCTGGGTTCCGACCCGGGACGGCTATGGCTACACCTTC,TRBJ1-2,few,NA,TRBV30
CASTQGGRNYGYTF,TGTGCCAGCACACAGGGGGGAAGGAACTATGGCTACACCTTC,TRBJ1-2,NA,TRBD1,TRBV6-5
CASSSGERSTDTQYF,TGTGCCAGCAGCTCTGGGGAGCGTAGCACAGATACGCAGTATTTT,TRBJ2-3,once,NA,TRBV7-2
CASSFIGTLQETQYF,TGTGCCAGCAGTTTTATCGGGACTTTACAAGAGACCCAGTACTTC,TRBJ2-5,NA,NA,TRBV6-6
CASSSRDREDEQYF,TGCGCCAGCAGCTCCCGGGACAGGGAAGACGAGCAGTACTTC,TRBJ2-7,NA,TRBD1,TRBV5-1
CSARVGNEQFF,TGCAGTGCTAGAGTAGGAAATGAGCAGTTCTTC,TRBJ2-1,few,NA,TRBV20-1
CSASQAGELFF,TGCAGTGCTAGTCAGGCCGGGGAGCTGTTTTTT,TRBJ2-2,NA,NA,TRBV20-1
CAWEASEVPYEQYF,TGTGCCTGGGAAGCCTCCGAAGTCCCCTACGAGCAGTACTTC,TRBJ2-7,NA,NA,TRBV30
CAWSDSVTLSTDTQYF,TGTGCCTGGAGCGACAGCGTGACGCTTAGCACAGATACGCAGTATTTT,TRBJ2-3,NA,NA,TRBV30
CASSVGGGTTTYEQYF,TGTGCCAGCAGCGTAGGTGGGGGGACCACTACCTACGAGCAGTACTTC,TRBJ2-7,few,NA,TRBV9
CASLQQGSYEQYF,TGTGCCAGCCTACAACAGGGCTCCTACGAGCAGTACTTC,TRBJ2-7,few,NA,TRBV27
CSVGEGPTDTQYF,TGCAGCGTTGGAGAGGGACCGACGGATACGCAGTATTTT,TRBJ2-3,NA,NA,TRBV29-1
CSSRSLDSQETQYF,TGCTCAAGCCGCTCCTTGGACAGCCAAGAGACCCAGTACTTC,TRBJ2-5,NA,NA,TRBV5-1
CASSQAGGQGSTDTQYF,TGTGCCAGCAGCCAAGCCGGGGGACAGGGTTCCACAGATACGCAGTATTTT,TRBJ2-3,few,TRBD1,TRBV4-2
CAWSRSYEQYF,TGTGCCTGGAGCCGGAGCTACGAGCAGTACTTC,TRBJ2-7,NA,NA,TRBV30
CSALSTGVGYGYTF,TGCAGCGCTTTGTCGACAGGGGTAGGCTATGGCTACACCTTC,TRBJ1-2,NA,TRBD1,TRBV29-1
CASSLPLEENIQYF,TGTGCCAGCAGCTTACCACTGGAGGAAAACATTCAGTACTTC,TRBJ2-4,NA,NA,TRBV13